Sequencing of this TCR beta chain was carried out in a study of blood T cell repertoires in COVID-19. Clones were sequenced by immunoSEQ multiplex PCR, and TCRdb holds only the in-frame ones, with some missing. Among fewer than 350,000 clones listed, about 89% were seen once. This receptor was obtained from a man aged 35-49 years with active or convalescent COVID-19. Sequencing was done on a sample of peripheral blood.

The CDR3, as DNA: TGTGCACCCAGCTCCTACGAGCAGTACTTC. Translating gives CAPSSYEQYF. This sequence joins TRBV7-3 and TRBJ2-7; D unresolved. The germline CDR1 and CDR2 sequences are SGHTA and FQGTGA. CDR3 length equals 10 residues. The full variable domain, rest sourced from reference TRBV7-3 and TRBJ2-7, is GAGVSQTPSNKVTEKGKYVELRCDPISGHTALYWYRQSLGQGPEFLIYFQGTGAADDSGLPNDRFFAVRPEGSVSTLKIQRTERGDSAVYLCAPSSYEQYFGPGTRLTVT.